This TCR beta chain was obtained from a study of human T cells and chemical hapten exposure. A word on this clonotype: Its antigen is unknown.

Sample time point: patch test 1, 2 weeks after DPC sensitization. Documented treatment: therapeutic diphenylcyclopropenone sensitization with weekly scalp DPC. Prior to application of each patch test, blood was drawn. Single cDNA molecules in the library carried unique molecular identifiers attached during preparation. TCRdb re-derived calls from the RACE reads in MiXCR, one entry per CDR3 protein. The top ten hold roughly 3.6% of the sample, which has 75,000 to 95,000 distinct CDR3 sequences, over 9.5% seen once. This CDR3 spans 16 amino acids. Trimming removed 5 bases from V and 3 bases from J; junction bases left unmatched: 11. Germline V gives CDR1 SGHAT, CDR2 FQNNGV. The study's findings and limits: Donors, who had alopecia, may show an immune response that differs from healthy people's. Expanded TCR sets contained significantly more large CDR3 similarity clusters than controls.

This TCR came from a woman aged 55-70 years with alopecia areata. Some clones in this sample may be carry-over from other donors' samples. The chain joins TRBV11-2 to TRBJ1-2; 8 nucleotides agree with TRBD1. The sample consisted of whole blood, taken in connection with sensitization to the hapten diphenylcyclopropenone (DPC). CDR3 region: CASSIPGGFGDYGYTF. In DNA form, the CDR3 reads TGTGCCAGCAGCATCCCAGGGGGCTTCGGTGACTATGGCTACACCTTC.